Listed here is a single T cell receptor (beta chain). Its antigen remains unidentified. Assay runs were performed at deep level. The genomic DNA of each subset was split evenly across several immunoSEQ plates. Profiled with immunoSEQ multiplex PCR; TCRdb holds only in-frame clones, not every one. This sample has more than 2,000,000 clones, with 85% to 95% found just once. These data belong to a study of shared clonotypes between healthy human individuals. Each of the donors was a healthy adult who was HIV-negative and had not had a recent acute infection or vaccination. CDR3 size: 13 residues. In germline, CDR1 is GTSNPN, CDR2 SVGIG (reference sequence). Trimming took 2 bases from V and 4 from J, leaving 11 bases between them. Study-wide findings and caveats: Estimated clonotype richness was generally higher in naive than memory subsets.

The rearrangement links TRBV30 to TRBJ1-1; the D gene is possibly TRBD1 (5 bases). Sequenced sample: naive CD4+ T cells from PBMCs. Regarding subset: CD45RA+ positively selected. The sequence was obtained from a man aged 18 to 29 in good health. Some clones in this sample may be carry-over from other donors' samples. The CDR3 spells CAWSRGGITEAFF. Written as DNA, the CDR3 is TGTGCCTGGAGTCGGGGGGGGATCACTGAAGCTTTCTTT.